The next 32 T cell receptor beta chains were all read from a single sample in a study of blood T cell repertoires in COVID-19 (TCRdb year 2020). The receptor library was made with the immunoSEQ multiplex PCR assay. In TCRdb, the immuneACCESS table is reduced to in-frame sequences with V and J assigned. These tables do not hold every clone; where another copy was compared, an unresolved V gene accounts for under half, and the others remain unexplained. The table for this sample lists 55,000 to 80,000 clones; about 80% of them were counted only once. In total, the top ten clones hold 12% to 15% of the sample. Material for sequencing was peripheral blood. These receptors were collected from a man between 60 and 75 years old with COVID-19, enrolled during active disease.

The chain links TRBV9 to TRBJ2-3, with a tentative D call TRBD1 (6 bases). This CDR3 contains 15 residues. Germline V lookup: CDR1 SGDLS, CDR2 YYNGEE. The germline V and J ends were trimmed by 4 bases and 4 bases, with 16 bases remaining between them. CDR3 nucleotides: TGTGCCAGCAGCCCAGAAAGGACAGTGGCAGATACGCAGTATTTT. As protein: CASSPERTVADTQYF. The full variable domain, in which reference TRBV9 and TRBJ2-3 provide the parts outside the CDR3, is DSGVTQTPKHLITATGQRVTLRCSPRSGDLSVYWYQQSLDQGLQFLIQYYNGEERAKGNILERFSAQQFPDLHSELNLSSLELGDSALYFCASSPERTVADTQYFGPGTRLTVL.

This clone was picked up a small number of times. Germline and junction disagree at one end, which may indicate a read error. J is TRBJ1-4 and V is TRBV3-1 (or the pseudogene TRBV3-2); unclear D gene. Germline CDR1 and CDR2: LGHDT and YNNKEL (reference sequence). This CDR3 is 15 amino acids long. CDR3 amino acids: CASSQEPLSAPKLFF. In nucleotides, the CDR3 is TGTGCCAGCAGCCAAGAACCTCTGAGTGCCCCAAAACTCTTTTTT.

The J gene is TRBJ1-3, the V gene TRBV6-5, with D maybe TRBD1 (5 bases). The CDR3 runs to 14 residues. V gave up 6 bases and J gave up 2 bases, with 11 bases separating them. Germline V CDR1 and CDR2: MNHEY, SVGAGI. CDR3: CASRMGGAGNTIYF. The CDR3 DNA sequence: TGTGCCAGCAGAATGGGGGGAGCTGGAAACACCATATATTTT.

A few counts support this clone. The chain has TRBV11-2 and TRBJ2-1; TRBD1 matches 7 bases. Trimming at V came to 5 bases and at J to 9 bases, leaving 13 bases not matched to a gene. The CDR3 runs to 15 residues. The germline CDR1 and CDR2 sequences are SGHAT and FQNNGV. CDR3 nucleotides: TGTGCCAGCAGCCCGGTCACAGGGGTTGGGGGTGAGCAGTTCTTC. It codes for CASSPVTGVGGEQFF.

The V gene is TRBV20-1, the J gene TRBJ2-1; D ambiguous. Germline-derived CDR1 and CDR2 are DFQATT and SNEGSKA (reference sequence). V was trimmed by 3 bases and J by 4 bases, leaving 4 bases between them. The CDR3 is 11 residues long. DNA for the CDR3: TGCAGTGCTAGTCTTTACAATGAGCAGTTCTTC. It yields the protein CSASLYNEQFF.

V usage is TRBV7-9 and J usage is TRBJ1-6; the match to TRBD1 covers 11 bases. This CDR3 is 15 amino acids long. Germline CDR1 is SEHNR and CDR2 is FQNEAQ (reference sequence). V was clipped by 5 bases and J by 10 bases; unmatched bases: 7. The CDR3 DNA is TGTGCCAGCAGCATCTACGGACAGGGGGCATCACCCCTCCACTTT. It is translated as CASSIYGQGASPLHF.

This chain connects TRBV5-1 to TRBJ2-7, with 9 bases lining up with TRBD1. The CDR3 covers 16 residues. Germline lookup yields CDR1 SGHRS and CDR2 YFSETQ. The trim removed 2 bases at V and 6 bases at J, leaving 12 bases unmatched. CDR3 DNA: TGCGCCAGCAGCTTTGGGGGGACAGGGCGGGGCGCCGAGCAGTACTTC. It yields the protein CASSFGGTGRGAEQYF.

The rearrangement joins TRBV19 to TRBJ1-4, with 8 bases lining up with TRBD1. The CDR3 has 15 amino acids. From germline, CDR1 is LNHDA and CDR2 SQIVND (reference sequence). Trimming cost V 6 bases and J 7 bases; bases outside gene matches: 10. CDR3 nucleotides: TGTGCCAGTAGCGTTTCGGACAGGGTCGCTGAAAAACTGTTTTTT. It translates to CASSVSDRVAEKLFF.

V gene TRBV2 combines with J gene TRBJ1-5, with TRBD1 as a possible D gene (5 bases). Germline V gives CDR1 SNHLY, CDR2 FYNNEI. The CDR3 consists of 13 residues. V lost 7 bases, J lost 5 bases, and 12 bases lay in between. CDR3 bases: TGTGCCAGCACGGCAGGGAATTATCAGCCCCAGCATTTT. Amino acids: CASTAGNYQPQHF.

V usage is TRBV18 and J usage is TRBJ1-5, with 10 nucleotides matching TRBD1. The V gene's germline CDR1 is KGHSH and CDR2 LQKENI. Trimming cost V 6 bases and J 4 bases; bases outside gene matches: 6. The CDR3 has 15 residues. For the CDR3, the DNA is TGTGCCAGCTCCCCAGGACAGGGGGTTAATCAGCCCCAGCATTTT. Its translation is CASSPGQGVNQPQHF. Full variable domain (outside the CDR3, taken from reference TRBV18 and TRBJ1-5): NAGVMQNPRHLVRRRGQEARLRCSPMKGHSHVYWYRQLPEEGLKFMVYLQKENIIDESGMPKERFSAEFPKEGPSILRIQQVVRGDSAAYFCASSPGQGVNQPQHFGDGTRLSIL.

V and J are TRBV11-2 and TRBJ2-3; D is ambiguous. Germline lookup yields CDR1 SGHAT and CDR2 FQNNGV. This CDR3 region has 14 residues. Trimming took 5 bases from V and 1 from J, leaving 10 bases between them. The CDR3 DNA follows: TGTGCCAGCAGCAGACTCCTTCGCACAGATACGCAGTATTTT. This codes for CASSRLLRTDTQYF.

The chain combines TRBV12-5 with TRBJ2-3, with 9 nucleotides matching TRBD1. Germline CDR1 reads LGHNT; CDR2 reads FRNRAP. Losses at the gene ends were 4 bases for V and 4 bases for J; bases not matched to a gene: 9. The CDR3 covers 16 residues. The CDR3: CASGYFPGQGADTQYF. The CDR3 bases are TGTGCTAGTGGTTACTTCCCGGGACAGGGTGCAGATACGCAGTATTTT.

The chain joins TRBV29-1 to TRBJ2-7, with 9 bases aligning to TRBD1. CDR1 is SQVTM, CDR2 ANQGSEA, per germline. The CDR3 runs to 12 residues. Trimming at V came to 7 bases and at J to 4 bases, leaving 5 bases not matched to a gene. The CDR3 DNA follows: TGCAGCGCCGGGACAGGGAGGTACGAGCAGTACTTC. It yields the protein CSAGTGRYEQYF.

The V gene is TRBV11-2, the J gene TRBJ1-6; the D gene is possibly TRBD1 (5 bases). Trimming cost V 1 base and J 8 bases, with 15 bases left between them. The V gene's germline CDR1 is SGHAT and CDR2 FQNNGV. The CDR3 is 16 amino acids. CDR3 region: CASSLVGRSGDSPLHF. DNA of the CDR3: TGTGCCAGCAGCTTAGTGGGGCGTTCGGGGGATTCACCCCTCCACTTT.

This sequence joins TRBV2 and TRBJ2-7; no definite D call. V was clipped by 6 bases and J by 6 bases, with 12 bases between them. Germline V gives CDR1 SNHLY, CDR2 FYNNEI. This CDR3 is 12 amino acids long. The CDR3 nucleotides are TGTGCCAGCAGCTACCCCCCACCCGAGCAGTACTTC. Its translation is CASSYPPPEQYF.

J is TRBJ2-7 and V is TRBV20-1; D remains ambiguous. In germline, CDR1 is DFQATT, CDR2 SNEGSKA (reference sequence). The CDR3 has 13 amino acids. V was pared by 3 bases and J by 4 bases, with 13 bases between. CDR3 region: CSASRSGQYEQYF. The CDR3 DNA sequence: TGCAGTGCTAGTAGGTCAGGCCAATACGAGCAGTACTTC.

The chain recombines TRBV28 with TRBJ2-1; TRBD1 matches 10 bases. V was clipped by 8 bases and J by 6 bases; unmatched bases: 7. Germline-derived CDR1 and CDR2 are MDHEN and SYDVKM. This CDR3 is 14 amino acids long. CDR3 DNA sequence: TGTGCCAGCGGTCGACAGGGGGCGTTCAATGAGCAGTTCTTC. Amino acids: CASGRQGAFNEQFF.

The chain couples TRBV5-1 to TRBJ2-1; TRBD2 is a possible D gene (6 bases). Germline CDR1 reads SGHRS; CDR2 reads YFSETQ. Deletions cut 7 bases from V and 5 bases from J, with 16 bases between. This CDR3 is built from 14 residues. In nucleotides, the CDR3 is TGCGCCAGCTCCCAAGGGCGGGACCACAATGAGCAGTTCTTC. This codes for CASSQGRDHNEQFF.

The chain recombines TRBV10-3 with TRBJ2-1; D is undetermined. In germline, CDR1 is ENHRY, CDR2 SYGVKD. This CDR3 spans 14 amino acids. The ends were cut back, 3 bases at V and 0 bases at J, with 6 bases in the middle. The CDR3 reads CAISDWSSYNEQFF. CDR3 in DNA: TGTGCCATCAGTGACTGGAGCTCCTACAATGAGCAGTTCTTC.

V is TRBV6-1 and J is TRBJ1-6, with no clear D. CDR3 size: 14 residues. From germline, CDR1 is MNHNS and CDR2 SASEGT. V dropped 0 bases and J dropped 14 bases, with 14 bases sitting between them. As DNA, the CDR3 is TGTGCCAGCAGTGAAGCGGAAGTGAATGCGGCCCTCCACTTT. Amino acid sequence: CASSEAEVNAALHF.

This clone was counted a single time. The chain employs TRBV5-6 and TRBJ1-2; 8 bases are a match to TRBD1. The V segment lost 3 bases and the J segment 0 bases; nucleotides outside the gene matches: 10. CDR1 and CDR2 from the germline V gene are SGHDT and YYEEEE. This CDR3 comprises 17 residues. The DNA of the CDR3 is TGTGCCAGCAGCTCGCCTCAGGGGGCAGGGACTAACTATGGCTACACCTTC. Translating it yields CASSSPQGAGTNYGYTF.

This chain links TRBV4-1 with TRBJ1-4, with 10 bases matching TRBD1. Germline V gene sequence: CDR1 MGHRA, CDR2 YSYEKL. The CDR3 is 16 residues long. The J segment lost 5 bases and the V segment lost 1 base, leaving 4 bases of the junction unmatched. The DNA of the CDR3 is TGCGCCAGCAGCCAAGGGACAGGGGGGCAAAATGAAAAACTGTTTTTT. As protein: CASSQGTGGQNEKLFF.

This chain joins TRBV27 and TRBJ2-1; 7 positions match TRBD1. The CDR3 spans 15 residues. CDR1 and CDR2 from the germline V gene are MNHEY and SMNVEV (reference sequence). V lost 6 bases, J lost 9 bases, and 14 bases stayed unmatched. The CDR3 region is CASRIQGMVVSEQFF. The DNA of the CDR3 is TGTGCCAGCAGGATACAGGGGATGGTTGTTAGTGAGCAGTTCTTC.

Details on this clone: Here the CDR3 omits its conserved ending phenylalanine or tryptophan, so a read error is the likely source. Because the CDR3's place on the DNA is in doubt, the DNA is left out and the CDR3 is given as listed by TCRdb. CDR3 amino acids: CASSRDSAFG. J is TRBJ1-2 and V is TRBV12-3 or TRBV12-4; the D call in the table, TRBD1, was not verified against the DNA. Counting both end residues, the CDR3 totals 10 amino acids.

The chain couples TRBV12-3 or TRBV12-4 to TRBJ2-5, with D perhaps matching TRBD1 (5 bases). Trimming cost V 6 bases and J 7 bases, with 9 bases left between them. The CDR3 is 11 residues long. The CDR3, as DNA: TGTGCCAGCAGGCCCCAGGGGACCCAGTACTTC. This translates into CASRPQGTQYF.

This clone was seen only once. The DNA of the CDR3 is TGTGCCAGCGAGGGGTTGAGGGGGCGCGGTGAAAAACTGTTTTTT. Encoded protein: CASEGLRGRGEKLFF. This rearrangement joins TRBV19 to TRBJ1-4; TRBD1 aligns across 7 bases. The V gene end was trimmed by 9 bases and the J gene end by 7 bases; junction bases not matched to a gene: 14. The CDR3 covers 15 residues. Germline assignment: CDR1 LNHDA and CDR2 SQIVND (reference sequence).

The J gene is TRBJ2-1, the V gene TRBV24-1, with no clear D. The length of the CDR3 is 14 residues. The ends were cut back, 3 bases at V and 5 bases at J, with 10 bases in the middle. CDR1 is KGHDR and CDR2 is SFDVKD in the germline V gene. The CDR3 sequence is CATSDPWLNNEQFF. CDR3 bases: TGTGCCACCAGTGATCCTTGGCTCAACAATGAGCAGTTCTTC.

The chain combines TRBV7-9 with TRBJ2-7; a possible D gene is TRBD2 (5 bases). The germline V gene has CDR1 SEHNR and CDR2 FQNEAQ (reference sequence). The CDR3 runs to 16 residues. Deletions cut 4 bases from V and 2 bases from J, with 18 bases between. In DNA, the CDR3 is TGTGCCAGCAGCTCCCCGGACCTAGCCGGGACCTACGAGCAGTACTTC. Amino acid sequence: CASSSPDLAGTYEQYF. The complete variable domain, with remaining parts taken from reference TRBV7-9 and TRBJ2-7, reads DTGVSQNPRHKITKRGQNVTFRCDPISEHNRLYWYRQTLGQGPEFLTYFQNEAQLEKSRLLSDRFSAERPKGSFSTLEIQRTEQGDSAMYLCASSSPDLAGTYEQYFGPGTRLTVT.

The CDR3 coding sequence is TGCGCCAGCAGAGCAGGGGTAGGGACCGGGGAGCTGTTTTTT. Protein product: CASRAGVGTGELFF. The chain is built from TRBV10-1 and TRBJ2-2; D is perhaps TRBD1 (6 bases). The V and J ends lost 6 bases and 5 bases respectively, with 13 bases between them. This CDR3 is built from 14 residues. Germline V gives CDR1 WNHNN, CDR2 SYGVQD (reference sequence).

Here the CDR3 reads CASSDDGGGGTQYF. As DNA, the CDR3 is TGTGCCAGCAGTGATGACGGAGGGGGGGGGACCCAGTACTTC. The V call is TRBV2, the J call TRBJ2-5, with D perhaps TRBD2 (7 bases). V was shortened by 3 bases and J by 7 bases, with 15 bases between the two germline ends. The CDR3 covers 14 residues. Germline CDR1 is SNHLY and CDR2 is FYNNEI.

This clone appeared a few times. V gene TRBV28 combines with J gene TRBJ1-5; D possibly corresponds to TRBD1 (5 bases). Germline assignment: CDR1 MDHEN and CDR2 SYDVKM. The CDR3 has 16 residues. Trimming shortened V by 6 bases and J by 2 bases, and 17 bases separated the two germline ends. The CDR3, as DNA: TGTGCCAGCAGACCAGTCGGGGGGATGGGCAATCAGCCCCAGCATTTT. It codes for CASRPVGGMGNQPQHF.

The J gene is TRBJ2-2, the V gene TRBV19, with TRBD1 matching 8 bases. Trimming cost V 10 bases and J 3 bases; bases outside gene matches: 7. CDR3 length equals 14 residues. CDR1 and CDR2 (germline): LNHDA, SQIVND (reference sequence). The CDR3 DNA follows: TGTGCCACCGCCGGGACAGGCCACACCGGGGAGCTGTTTTTT. It encodes CATAGTGHTGELFF.